This paragraph covers one TCR beta chain sequence. Its antigen remains unknown. Assay: immunoSEQ multiplex PCR; the TCRdb copy retains only in-frame clones and omits some. The table includes over 35,000 clones, 80% to 85% detected once. The data are from a study of radiation and T cells in renal cell carcinoma. Overall study findings and caveats: Top tumor clonotypes rose in blood 2 weeks post-radiation, then contracted.

Indicated time point: blood 4 weeks post-SBRT, at nephrectomy. Described treatment: 15 Gy SBRT to primary tumor, nephrectomy 4 weeks later. Trimming removed 2 bases at V and 7 bases at J, with 9 bases between. The CDR3 is made up of 14 amino acids. Germline V CDR1 and CDR2: MNHEY, SVGAGI. The source material was blood, sampled from a patient whose treatment included radiotherapy and nephrectomy. This sequence was found in a woman between 65 and 79 years old with renal cell carcinoma. The chain has TRBV6-5 and TRBJ1-6; D gene unclear. The CDR3 spells CASSYAAANSPLHF. The CDR3 DNA sequence: TGTGCCAGCAGTTACGCGGCAGCCAATTCACCCCTCCACTTT.